The sequence of this T cell receptor beta chain was determined in a study of blood T cell repertoires in COVID-19. In the original processing: Using reference gene primer amplification, nucleated cell counts were estimated. Some clones are missing from TCRdb's copy, which holds only in-frame ones; the method was immunoSEQ multiplex PCR. D and trimming were read from the DNA, whereas the V and J calls and clone size are those reported in that table. The profile shows fewer than 400,000 clones, around 88% of them singletons. V gave up 8 bases and J gave up 0 bases, with 11 bases separating them. The CDR3 is made up of 14 amino acids. Germline CDR1 is ENHRY and CDR2 is SYGVKD.

The TCR sequence derives from a man between 25 and 39 years old with active or convalescent COVID-19. The sample was peripheral blood. The chain links TRBV10-3 to TRBJ1-5; D is perhaps TRBD1 (5 bases). The CDR3 DNA sequence: TGTGCCATCGGAGGGGATCTTAGCAATCAGCCCCAGCATTTT. Its translation is CAIGGDLSNQPQHF.